This T cell receptor beta chain stems from a study of identical twins' blood T cells. General study results and limits: Abundant TCRbeta CDR3s overlapped more between twins than with unrelated donors.

Via MiXCR, TCRdb re-called the 5' RACE reads, giving one row per CDR3 protein. Of about 370,000 distinct CDR3 sequences in the sample, roughly 27% were seen once. Notes on this clonotype: The antigen remains undetermined.

Specimen: PBMCs. This clonotype was obtained from a woman between 18 and 50 years old in good health.

The CDR3 protein is CAGSTAGTQYF. The CDR3, as DNA: TGTGCCGGCTCGACCGCAGGGACCCAGTACTTC. The chain carries TRBV14 and TRBJ2-5; D unclear. The CDR3 runs to 11 residues. V dropped 11 bases and J dropped 7 bases, with 14 bases sitting between them. CDR1 is SGHDN, CDR2 FVKESK, per germline.